The 25 T cell receptor beta chains reported below all come from one sample, sequenced in a study of T cell repertoires in cytomegalovirus infection. Via MiXCR, TCRdb re-called the reads, giving one row per CDR3 protein. The data contain about 740,000 distinct CDR3 sequences, 35% of them seen just once; the ten biggest clones take up 2.5% to 3.5%. Sequencing was carried out using PBMCs. These receptor sequences come from a human donor in good health (CMV status not recorded). Some clones in this sample may be carry-over from other donors' samples.

The gene calls are TRBV6-6 and TRBJ2-1; TRBD2 aligns across 7 bases. This CDR3 contains 16 residues. V was clipped by 7 bases and J by 6 bases; unmatched bases: 15. The germline V gene has CDR1 MNHNY and CDR2 SVGAGI (reference sequence). The CDR3 here is CASTIRTGGSSNEQFF. The CDR3 region has the DNA TGTGCCAGCACCATACGGACTGGCGGGAGCTCCAATGAGCAGTTCTTC.

This chain uses TRBV6-5 with TRBJ1-1, with TRBD1 identical over 9 bases. The CDR3 consists of 14 residues. Germline V gene lookup returns CDR1 MNHEY and CDR2 SVGAGI. Trimming took 3 bases from V and 8 from J; bases not matched to a gene: 7. Here the CDR3 reads CASSYQQGAGEAFF. CDR3 coding DNA: TGTGCCAGCAGTTATCAACAGGGGGCCGGAGAAGCTTTCTTT.

This clonotype occurred a few times. The chain uses TRBV11-2 and TRBJ1-6, with D maybe TRBD1 (5 bases). The CDR3 consists of 17 residues. The germline CDR1 and CDR2 sequences are SGHAT and FQNNGV. V was shortened by 5 bases and J by 0 bases, with 14 bases between the two germline ends. The chain's CDR3 is CASSRPRQSSYNSPLHF. Here the CDR3 DNA reads TGTGCCAGCAGCCGCCCGAGACAGAGCTCCTATAATTCACCCCTCCACTTT.

A note on this clonotype: A much larger clone lies one base from this, so it may be a read error. The chain uses TRBV11-2 and TRBJ1-5, with D uncertain. CDR3 length equals 15 residues. The germline gives CDR1 SGHAT, CDR2 FQNNGV. Trimming took 9 bases from V and 9 from J, leaving 24 bases between them. The CDR3: CARSRTWTGSGPQHF. CDR3 nucleotides: TGTGCCAGAAGCCGAACATGGACGGGCAGTGGGCCCCAGCATTTT.

This clonotype has only a few counts. V usage is TRBV5-1 and J usage is TRBJ2-6, with D perhaps matching TRBD1 or TRBD2 (5 bases each). V lost 1 base, J lost 0 bases, and 11 bases lay in between. Germline V gives CDR1 SGHRS, CDR2 YFSETQ. This CDR3 is built from 17 residues. The CDR3: CASSLLGDHSGANVLTF. The CDR3 DNA reads TGCGCCAGCAGCTTGTTAGGGGACCACTCTGGGGCCAACGTCCTGACTTTC.

The chain is built from TRBV5-5 and TRBJ2-7; unclear D gene. CDR3 length equals 13 residues. Trimming removed 0 bases at V and 4 bases at J, with 8 bases between. The germline CDR1 and CDR2 sequences are SGHKS and YYEKEE (reference sequence). The CDR3 bases are TGTGCCAGCAGCTTGGGAGAACTGTACGAGCAGTACTTC. Protein product: CASSLGELYEQYF.

The sample holds a few counts of this clonotype. The CDR3 DNA reads TGTGCCAGCCCATCCGCTGGCGGGAGGATGGACGAGCAGTACTTC. Translated: CASPSAGGRMDEQYF. This chain uses TRBV28 with TRBJ2-7; 8 bases line up with TRBD2. V was clipped by 8 bases and J by 5 bases; unmatched bases: 14. Germline values: CDR1 MDHEN, CDR2 SYDVKM. The CDR3 sequence is 15 residues long.

This chain uses TRBV20-1 with TRBJ2-5; D perhaps matches TRBD2 (6 bases). The CDR3 has 12 residues. CDR1 DFQATT and CDR2 SNEGSKA come from the germline V gene (reference sequence). Trimming stripped 2 bases from V and 5 bases from J, with 9 bases between. The chain's CDR3 is CSARIGGETQYF. CDR3 bases: TGCAGTGCTAGAATTGGGGGGGAGACCCAGTACTTC.

The chain couples TRBV12-3 or TRBV12-4 to TRBJ2-1; 8 bases align to TRBD2. The CDR3 sequence is 16 residues long. Trimming cost V 2 bases and J 12 bases; bases outside gene matches: 15. CDR3 sequence reads: CASSLRGSGRSQGQFF. The CDR3 DNA sequence: TGTGCCAGCAGTTTAAGGGGGAGCGGGAGATCACAGGGGCAGTTCTTC.

The gene calls are TRBV7-2 and TRBJ2-7, with 7 bases identical to TRBD1. There are 15 residues in the CDR3. Trimming took 3 bases from V and 2 from J; bases not matched to a gene: 7. Germline V lookup: CDR1 SGHTA, CDR2 FQGNSA. CDR3 sequence: CASSFYRGSPYEQYF. The CDR3 nucleotides read TGTGCCAGCAGCTTTTACAGGGGTTCTCCCTACGAGCAGTACTTC. The whole variable domain, remainder taken from reference TRBV7-2 and TRBJ2-7, is GAGVSQSPSNKVTEKGKDVELRCDPISGHTALYWYRQSLGQGLEFLIYFQGNSAPDKSGLPSDRFSAERTGGSVSTLTIQRTQQEDSAVYLCASSFYRGSPYEQYFGPGTRLTVT.

This clonotype was counted between two and nine times. This chain uses TRBV7-9 with TRBJ2-7, with D perhaps TRBD1 (5 bases). This CDR3 contains 14 residues. Trimming shortened V by 5 bases and J by 6 bases, and 17 bases separated the two germline ends. Germline CDR1 reads SEHNR; CDR2 reads FQNEAQ (reference sequence). The CDR3 loop is CASSHHLGRGEQYF. Written as DNA, the CDR3 is TGTGCCAGCAGCCATCACCTGGGTAGGGGCGAGCAGTACTTC.

Concerning this clonotype: One junction end does not reproduce the germline sequence, and a read error may be involved. This chain links TRBV7-2 with TRBJ2-1; no clear D gene. CDR3 size: 13 residues. The germline gives CDR1 SGHTA, CDR2 FQGNSA. CDR3: CSRRPDGNNDQFF. Here the CDR3 DNA reads TGTTCCAGAAGACCGGACGGCAACAATGATCAGTTCTTC.

This clonotype was detected only a few times. The chain combines TRBV7-6 with TRBJ2-2; D may be TRBD1 (7 bases). This CDR3 is 17 amino acids long. CDR1 SGHVS and CDR2 FNYEAQ come from the germline V gene. The ends were cut back, 5 bases at V and 1 base at J, with 17 bases in the middle. CDR3 protein: CASSRQTGTLNTGELFF. In DNA form, the CDR3 reads TGTGCCAGCAGCAGACAGACAGGGACTTTGAACACCGGGGAGCTGTTTTTT.

The rearrangement links TRBV12-3 or TRBV12-4 to TRBJ1-1; D perhaps matches TRBD1 (5 bases). This CDR3 has 17 residues. V was shortened by 2 bases and J by 6 bases, with 22 bases between the two germline ends. This chain's CDR3 is CASSLIPRTRVEAEAFF. The CDR3, as DNA: TGTGCCAGCAGTTTAATACCGCGGACACGGGTGGAGGCTGAAGCTTTCTTT.

This chain connects TRBV28 to TRBJ1-2; D call uncertain. Germline assignment: CDR1 MDHEN and CDR2 SYDVKM. V was clipped by 8 bases and J by 2 bases, with 9 bases between them. The CDR3 covers 12 residues. CDR3 sequence (DNA): TGTGCCAGCTCTTCCCGCAACTATGGCTACACCTTC. This gives the protein CASSSRNYGYTF.

The chain is built from TRBV7-6 and TRBJ1-1, with 7 bases identical to TRBD1. Germline lookup yields CDR1 SGHVS and CDR2 FNYEAQ. V was pared by 6 bases and J by 3 bases, with 13 bases of the junction left unmatched. The CDR3 runs 16 residues. The chain's CDR3 is CASSYSTGDPYTEAFF. CDR3 DNA sequence: TGTGCCAGCAGTTACTCAACAGGGGACCCTTACACTGAAGCTTTCTTT.

This clonotype turned up a few times. V gene TRBV28 combines with J gene TRBJ1-1; TRBD1 aligns across 10 bases. CDR1 is MDHEN and CDR2 is SYDVKM in the germline V gene. J gave up 0 bases and V 6 bases, and 7 bases lay outside the gene matches. The CDR3 runs to 16 residues. The DNA of the CDR3 is TGTGCCAGCAGGCCGGGACAGGGGTTGATGAACACTGAAGCTTTCTTT. As protein: CASRPGQGLMNTEAFF.

This clonotype has just a few counts. This chain connects TRBV29-1 to TRBJ2-3, with 9 bases lining up with TRBD2. This CDR3 spans 14 amino acids. Germline CDR1 SQVTM, CDR2 ANQGSEA. With V trimmed by 5 bases and J by 1 base, 4 bases remained unmatched. The CDR3 loop is CSVPLAGGTDTQYF. Written as DNA, the CDR3 is TGCAGCGTTCCTTTAGCGGGGGGCACAGATACGCAGTATTTT.

This rearrangement joins TRBV19 to TRBJ2-5, with D perhaps matching TRBD2 (5 bases). The V end was cut by 7 bases, the J end by 5 bases, with 20 bases between. Per germline, CDR1 LNHDA and CDR2 SQIVND (reference sequence). This CDR3 comprises 15 residues. Here the CDR3 reads CASITGPGMGETQYF. DNA of the CDR3: TGTGCCAGTATCACCGGTCCCGGGATGGGGGAGACCCAGTACTTC. Full variable domain (missing parts from reference TRBV19 and TRBJ2-5): DGGITQSPKYLFRKEGQNVTLSCEQNLNHDAMYWYRQDPGQGLRLIYYSQIVNDFQKGDIAEGYSVSREKKESFPLTVTSAQKNPTAFYLCASITGPGMGETQYFGPGTRLLVL.

The chain is built from TRBV5-6 and TRBJ2-1; 7 bases agree with TRBD2. This CDR3 contains 16 residues. Germline V gives CDR1 SGHDT, CDR2 YYEEEE. J gave up 0 bases and V 4 bases, and 7 bases lay outside the gene matches. The CDR3, as DNA: TGTGCCAGCAGCCCTCGGGTAGCGGGCTCCTACAATGAGCAGTTCTTC. This translates into CASSPRVAGSYNEQFF.

V and J are TRBV18 and TRBJ2-1, with D unresolved. V was cut by 6 bases and J by 7 bases, with 10 bases left in between. The CDR3 consists of 12 residues. CDR1 KGHSH and CDR2 LQKENI come from the germline V gene. CDR3 DNA sequence: TGTGCCAGCTCCCGACTCATAAATGAGCAGTTCTTC. Residues: CASSRLINEQFF.

V and J are TRBV15 and TRBJ2-1; possibly TRBD2 for D (5 bases). CDR1 is LNHNV and CDR2 is YYDKDF in the germline V gene (reference sequence). There are 17 residues in the CDR3. The V and J ends lost 3 bases and 7 bases respectively, with 22 bases between them. The CDR3 nucleotides read TGTGCCACCAGCAGCCTTCATGGGAAGGGTCGGGATAATGAGCAGTTCTTC. Amino acids: CATSSLHGKGRDNEQFF.

The gene calls are TRBV28 and TRBJ2-1; 16 bases map to TRBD2. Germline lookup yields CDR1 MDHEN and CDR2 SYDVKM. The CDR3 loop spans 15 amino acids. The V gene end was trimmed by 7 bases and the J gene end by 16 bases; junction bases not matched to a gene: 13. For the CDR3, the DNA is TGTGCCAGCACCGAAGCCGGGACTAGCGGGAGGGCCCTCTTCTTC. This encodes CASTEAGTSGRALFF.

On this clonotype: Given a much more abundant clone one base away, this may be a read error. The CDR3 ends on some other residue instead of the conserved phenylalanine or tryptophan, so this is likely a read error. The chain links TRBV7-8 to TRBJ2-7; 10 nucleotides agree with TRBD2. Germline V gives CDR1 SGHVS, CDR2 FQNEAQ. The V gene end was trimmed by 5 bases and the J gene end by 1 base; junction bases not matched to a gene: 11. The CDR3 is 17 residues long. The CDR3 sequence is CASSQSPSSGRSYEQYS. The CDR3 nucleotides are TGTGCCAGCAGCCAGAGCCCATCTAGCGGGAGATCCTACGAGCAGTACTCC.

This clonotype was detected only a few times. The rearrangement uses TRBV6-8 and TRBJ2-1; perhaps D is TRBD1 or TRBD2 (6 bases each). Trimming pared 2 bases from V and 8 bases from J, leaving 13 bases between. Germline V gives CDR1 MNHGY, CDR2 SAAAGT. CDR3 length equals 14 residues. For the CDR3, the DNA is TGTGCCAGCAGTTACAGAGGGGGAGGCGATGAGCAGTTCTTC. This encodes CASSYRGGGDEQFF.